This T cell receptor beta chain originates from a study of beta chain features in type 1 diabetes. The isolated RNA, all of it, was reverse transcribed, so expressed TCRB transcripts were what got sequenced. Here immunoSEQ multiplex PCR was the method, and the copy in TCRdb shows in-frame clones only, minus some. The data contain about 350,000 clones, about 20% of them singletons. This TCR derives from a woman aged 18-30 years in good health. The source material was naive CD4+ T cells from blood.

The CDR3 DNA is TGTGCCAGCAGCTTAGGGTGGAGGGGAACAGATACGCAGTATTTT. Its protein is CASSLGWRGTDTQYF. This sequence joins TRBV7-2 and TRBJ2-3, with a possible D match to TRBD2 (6 bases). The CDR3 sequence is 15 residues long. Germline V CDR1 and CDR2: SGHTA, FQGNSA. The V end was cut by 1 base, the J end by 3 bases, with 11 bases between.